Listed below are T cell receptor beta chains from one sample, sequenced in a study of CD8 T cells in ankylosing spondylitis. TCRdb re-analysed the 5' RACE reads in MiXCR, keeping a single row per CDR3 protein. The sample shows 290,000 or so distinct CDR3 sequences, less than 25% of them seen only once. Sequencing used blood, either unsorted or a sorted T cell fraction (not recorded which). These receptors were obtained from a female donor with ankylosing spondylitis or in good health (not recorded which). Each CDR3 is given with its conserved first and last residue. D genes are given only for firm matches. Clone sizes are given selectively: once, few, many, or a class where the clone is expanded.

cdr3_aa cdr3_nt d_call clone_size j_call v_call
CASSLRGTEREQYF TGTGCCAGCAGTTTGAGGGGCACCGAGAGGGAGCAGTACTTC NA few TRBJ2-7 TRBV12-3/TRBV12-4
CASSQTGIGSNQPQDF TGCGCCAGCAGCCAGACAGGGATTGGTAGCAATCAGCCCCAGGATTTT TRBD1 NA TRBJ1-5 TRBV4-1
CASSQDRGTSGRAWNTQYF TGTGCCAGCAGCCAAGATCGAGGGACTAGCGGGAGGGCCTGGAATACGCAGTATTTT TRBD2 few TRBJ2-3 TRBV14
CASRTTPETQYF TGTGCCAGCAGAACTACCCCGGAGACCCAGTACTTC NA NA TRBJ2-5 TRBV6-6
CSASVQETQYF TGCAGTGCTAGCGTTCAAGAGACCCAGTACTTC NA few TRBJ2-5 TRBV20-1
CATGDTSGNRNEQFF TGTGCCACCGGGGACACTAGCGGGAATCGCAATGAGCAGTTCTTC TRBD2 many TRBJ2-1 TRBV15
CSVAQGASNTEAFF TGCAGCGTGGCCCAGGGGGCGTCGAACACTGAAGCTTTCTTT TRBD1 many TRBJ1-1 TRBV29-1
CASSYESGRIDNEQFF TGTGCCAGCAGCTACGAATCCGGGAGGATCGACAATGAGCAGTTCTTC TRBD2 NA TRBJ2-1 TRBV11-2
CSAANRDPQSETQYF TGCAGTGCTGCGAACCGGGACCCACAATCGGAGACCCAGTACTTC NA NA TRBJ2-5 TRBV20-1
CSGGAGNTIYF TGCAGCGGGGGGGCTGGAAACACCATATATTTT NA few TRBJ1-3 TRBV29-1
CSALTTGITEAFF TGCAGCGCACTCACTACCGGGATCACTGAAGCTTTCTTT NA NA TRBJ1-1 TRBV29-1
CSAYYRGRNEKLFF TGCAGCGCATACTACAGGGGAAGGAATGAAAAACTGTTTTTT TRBD1 NA TRBJ1-4 TRBV29-1
CASTLAGRTGELFF TGTGCCAGCACACTAGCGGGTCGCACCGGGGAGCTGTTTTTT TRBD2 few TRBJ2-2 TRBV27
CASSLVRGTDTQYF TGTGCCAGCAGTTTGGTCAGGGGCACAGATACGCAGTATTTT NA many TRBJ2-3 TRBV7-2
CSVGTSGSRETQYF TGCAGCGTGGGGACTAGCGGGAGTAGGGAGACCCAGTACTTC TRBD2 NA TRBJ2-5 TRBV29-1
CASSWGRGGHNEQFF TGTGCCAGCAGTTGGGGGCGGGGGGGGCACAATGAGCAGTTCTTC TRBD2 NA TRBJ2-1 TRBV12-3/TRBV12-4
CASSPEGGRSTGHEQFF TGTGCCAGCAGCCCTGAGGGAGGGCGATCGACCGGCCATGAGCAGTTCTTC TRBD2 few TRBJ2-1 TRBV7-9
CASSPTAGAAEAFF TGCGCCAGCAGCCCGACGGCAGGGGCAGCTGAAGCTTTCTTT NA NA TRBJ1-1 TRBV5-1
CASSLTRTSGGDTQYF TGTGCCAGCAGCTTAACCCGGACTAGCGGTGGCGATACGCAGTATTTT TRBD2 NA TRBJ2-3 TRBV7-3
CASSPDRGRYGYTF TGTGCCAGCAGCCCGGACAGGGGGCGATATGGCTACACCTTC TRBD1 few TRBJ1-2 TRBV5-4
CSAPETSGSINEQFF TGCAGTGCTCCCGAGACTAGCGGGAGTATAAATGAGCAGTTCTTC TRBD2 NA TRBJ2-1 TRBV20-1
CSARQDGGPQPQHF TGCAGTGCTAGGCAGGATGGGGGTCCCCAGCCCCAGCATTTT NA NA TRBJ1-5 TRBV20-1
CASSSGSGPETQYF TGTGCCAGCAGTTCGGGGAGTGGGCCAGAGACCCAGTACTTC NA NA TRBJ2-5 TRBV25-1
CSAILGQGRKDTQYF TGCAGTGCTATCCTAGGACAGGGGCGTAAGGATACGCAGTATTTT TRBD1 NA TRBJ2-3 TRBV20-1
CASTPGGNTGELFF TGTGCCAGCACCCCCGGGGGGAACACCGGGGAGCTGTTTTTT NA NA TRBJ2-2 TRBV7-6
CASSVGLAGPTDTQYF TGTGCCAGCAGCGTGGGACTAGCGGGACCCACAGATACGCAGTATTTT TRBD2 NA TRBJ2-3 TRBV12-3/TRBV12-4
CASSPESGRNEQFF TGTGCCAGCAGCCCCGAGAGCGGGCGGAATGAGCAGTTCTTC NA NA TRBJ2-1 TRBV7-9
CASSLGWGSNAPYYEQYF TGTGCCAGCAGTTTAGGGTGGGGGTCAAACGCCCCCTACTACGAGCAGTACTTC NA few TRBJ2-7 TRBV12-3/TRBV12-4
CASRVTSGSYNEQFF TGCGCCAGCAGGGTGACTAGCGGGAGTTACAATGAGCAGTTCTTC TRBD2 NA TRBJ2-1 TRBV5-1
CASSQGTGTSGNNEQFF TGTGCCAGCAGCCAAGGCACCGGGACTAGCGGGAACAATGAGCAGTTCTTC TRBD2 NA TRBJ2-1 TRBV4-2
CASSLVDSSNEQFF TGTGCCAGCAGCCTAGTGGACAGTTCCAATGAGCAGTTCTTC NA NA TRBJ2-1 TRBV11-3
CASRRPGPNTEAFF TGTGCCAGCAGGCGACCGGGCCCGAACACTGAAGCTTTCTTT NA many TRBJ1-1 TRBV12-3/TRBV12-4
CASSLDMGQETQYF TGCGCCAGCAGCTTGGATATGGGCCAAGAGACCCAGTACTTC NA NA TRBJ2-5 TRBV5-1
CASSQEITSGSNNEQFF TGTGCCAGCAGCCAAGAGATCACTAGCGGGAGTAACAATGAGCAGTTCTTC TRBD2 few TRBJ2-1 TRBV3-1
CSARVAVSYEQYF TGCAGTGCTAGAGTGGCGGTCTCCTACGAGCAGTACTTC NA few TRBJ2-7 TRBV20-1
CSGLGARNTEAFF TGCAGCGGCTTAGGGGCGAGGAACACTGAAGCTTTCTTT NA few TRBJ1-1 TRBV29-1
CASSEAGAYNEQFF TGTGCCAGCAGTGAAGCGGGGGCCTACAATGAGCAGTTCTTC NA few TRBJ2-1 TRBV6-1
CSARGRGQATPEAFF TGCAGTGCTCGAGGTCGGGGACAGGCAACACCTGAAGCTTTCTTT TRBD1 many TRBJ1-1 TRBV20-1
CASSLSSGGNEQFF TGTGCCAGCAGTTTATCGAGCGGGGGCAATGAGCAGTTCTTC TRBD2 NA TRBJ2-1 TRBV12-3/TRBV12-4
CASRLGLAGELFF TGTGCCAGCAGATTGGGACTAGCCGGGGAGCTGTTTTTT TRBD2 NA TRBJ2-2 TRBV12-3/TRBV12-4
CSVQGGVGETQYF TGCAGCGTCCAAGGTGGGGTTGGAGAGACCCAGTACTTC NA NA TRBJ2-5 TRBV29-1
CSARDVTRTGAGETQYF TGCAGTGCTAGAGATGTAACTCGGACAGGGGCTGGAGAGACCCAGTACTTC TRBD1 many TRBJ2-5 TRBV20-1
CSVEVLGDTQYF TGCAGCGTTGAAGTTCTCGGAGATACGCAGTATTTT NA NA TRBJ2-3 TRBV29-1